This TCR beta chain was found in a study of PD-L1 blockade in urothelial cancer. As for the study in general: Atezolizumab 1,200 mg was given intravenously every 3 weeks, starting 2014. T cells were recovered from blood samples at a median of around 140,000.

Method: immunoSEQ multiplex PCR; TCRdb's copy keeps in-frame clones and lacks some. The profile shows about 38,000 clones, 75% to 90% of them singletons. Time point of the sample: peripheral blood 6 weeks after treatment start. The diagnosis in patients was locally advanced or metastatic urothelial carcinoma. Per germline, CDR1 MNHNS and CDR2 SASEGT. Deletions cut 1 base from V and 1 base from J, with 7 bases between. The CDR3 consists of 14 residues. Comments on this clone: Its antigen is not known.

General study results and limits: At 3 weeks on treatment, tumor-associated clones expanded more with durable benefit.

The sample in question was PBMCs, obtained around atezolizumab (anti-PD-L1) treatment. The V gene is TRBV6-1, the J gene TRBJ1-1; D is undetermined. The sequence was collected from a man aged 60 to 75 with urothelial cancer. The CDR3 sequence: CASSEGRWNTEAFF. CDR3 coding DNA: TGTGCCAGCAGTGAAGGCAGGTGGAACACTGAAGCTTTCTTT.